Below, 13 T cell receptor beta chains from the same sample are listed, as sequenced in a study of siplizumab effects on memory and regulatory T cells. Profiled with immunoSEQ multiplex PCR; TCRdb holds only in-frame clones, not every one. The table shows some 100,000 clones, with 75% to 95% occurring only once. The sample comprised CD4+ T cells sorted from blood. The source is a human donor in good health.

This clone was found once. CDR3 sequence: CASSATANQETQYF. The CDR3 bases are TGTGCCAGCAGTGCAACAGCGAACCAAGAGACCCAGTACTTC. The chain is built from TRBV6-5 and TRBJ2-5; D call uncertain. The germline V gene has CDR1 MNHEY and CDR2 SVGAGI. The CDR3 covers 14 residues. Trimming took 5 bases from V and 0 from J, leaving 10 bases between them.

This chain links TRBV2 with TRBJ1-4, with unresolved D. V lost 3 bases to trimming and J lost 9 bases, with 8 bases between them. Germline loops: CDR1 SNHLY, CDR2 FYNNEI. The CDR3 covers 12 residues. CDR3 DNA: TGTGCCAGCAGTGAGGGTGGGAAAAAACTGTTTTTT. Protein sequence: CASSEGGKKLFF.

V and J are TRBV4-2 and TRBJ1-6, with 7 positions matching TRBD1. CDR1 is LGHNA and CDR2 is YNFKEQ in the germline V gene. The V segment lost 1 base and the J segment 3 bases; nucleotides outside the gene matches: 0. This CDR3 is built from 15 residues. The CDR3 DNA sequence: TGTGCCAGCAGCCAAGGACAGGGCTATAATTCACCCCTCCACTTT. Amino acids: CASSQGQGYNSPLHF.

This chain links TRBV4-3 with TRBJ2-1; 14 bases are shared with TRBD2. Unmatched junction bases numbered 6, after V lost 1 base and J lost 1 base. The CDR3 spans 19 residues. Germline-derived CDR1 and CDR2 are LGHNA and YSLEER. CDR3 nucleotides: TGCGCCAGCAGCCAAGCGGGGACTAGCGGGGGTAGTTCCTACAATGAGCAGTTCTTC. Its translation: CASSQAGTSGGSSYNEQFF.

Only one count was recorded for this clone. The V and J genes are TRBV27 and TRBJ2-1; TRBD2 is a possible D gene (5 bases). Germline CDR1 is MNHEY and CDR2 is SMNVEV (reference sequence). Trimming removed 3 bases at V and 0 bases at J, with 15 bases between. The CDR3 consists of 17 residues. The CDR3 loop is CASSFYFHGSSYNEQFF. DNA of the CDR3: TGTGCCAGCAGTTTTTACTTTCATGGGAGCTCCTACAATGAGCAGTTCTTC.

V is TRBV4-2 and J is TRBJ2-5; D is perhaps TRBD1 (5 bases). The V end was cut by 0 bases, the J end by 7 bases, with 9 bases between. This CDR3 has 13 residues. CDR1 is LGHNA and CDR2 is YNFKEQ in the germline V gene. The CDR3 reads CASSQDQGWTQYF. Here the CDR3 DNA reads TGTGCCAGCAGCCAAGACCAGGGTTGGACCCAGTACTTC.

The chain employs TRBV2 and TRBJ1-1, with D maybe TRBD1 (5 bases). The CDR3 runs to 13 residues. CDR1 and CDR2 from the germline V gene are SNHLY and FYNNEI. Trimming cost V 6 bases and J 5 bases, with 13 bases left between them. CDR3: CASRGTWGTEAFF. In DNA, the CDR3 is TGTGCCAGCAGAGGGACCTGGGGGACTGAAGCTTTCTTT.

The V and J genes are TRBV28 and TRBJ1-5; D remains ambiguous. Germline lookup yields CDR1 MDHEN and CDR2 SYDVKM. Trimming pared 5 bases from V and 6 bases from J, leaving 17 bases between. CDR3 length: 15 amino acids. The CDR3 reads CASSPLAGPGQPQHF. Here the CDR3 DNA reads TGTGCCAGCAGTCCCCTAGCGGGTCCGGGTCAGCCCCAGCATTTT.

This chain uses TRBV14 with TRBJ2-2; 8 bases are shared with TRBD1. V trimming: 4 bases; J trimming: 10 bases; junction bases outside the gene matches: 11. This CDR3 region has 15 residues. From germline, CDR1 is SGHDN and CDR2 FVKESK. CDR3 region: CASSPQRTGPVELFF. The CDR3 DNA reads TGTGCCAGCAGCCCGCAGAGGACAGGGCCGGTGGAGCTGTTTTTT.

This chain links TRBV5-6 with TRBJ2-7, with 7 bases aligning to TRBD1. With 1 base clipped from V and 0 bases from J, the junction kept 7 bases outside the gene matches. Looked up from germline, CDR1 is SGHDT and CDR2 is YYEEEE. The CDR3 has 16 residues. This CDR3 is CASSLTGNRGSYEQYF. The CDR3 nucleotides read TGTGCCAGCAGCTTGACAGGGAACAGGGGCTCCTACGAGCAGTACTTC.

The rearrangement joins TRBV28 to TRBJ2-3, with D maybe TRBD1 (5 bases). With 5 bases removed from V and 0 bases from J, the gap between germline ends came to 12 bases. This CDR3 is built from 15 residues. Germline V lookup: CDR1 MDHEN, CDR2 SYDVKM. CDR3: CASSQGTPSTDTQYF. The CDR3 coding sequence is TGTGCCAGCAGTCAGGGTACGCCTAGCACAGATACGCAGTATTTT.

The rearrangement links TRBV5-1 to TRBJ2-2; D tentatively fits TRBD1 or TRBD2 (5 bases each). Germline assignment: CDR1 SGHRS and CDR2 YFSETQ. V lost 6 bases, J lost 2 bases, and 8 bases lay in between. This CDR3 is 13 amino acids long. This chain's CDR3 is CASNGGNTGELFF. Written as DNA, the CDR3 is TGCGCCAGCAATGGGGGTAACACCGGGGAGCTGTTTTTT.

J is TRBJ2-7 and V is TRBV5-4; a weak D match, TRBD2 (6 bases). V shed 6 bases and J shed 0 bases, with 16 bases lying between them. Looked up from germline, CDR1 is SGHNT and CDR2 is YYREEE (reference sequence). The CDR3 is made up of 15 amino acids. CDR3 bases: TGTGCCAGCACCACCGGAGGGGAAAGCTCCTACGAGCAGTACTTC. Translation gives CASTTGGESSYEQYF.